The 14 T cell receptor beta chains in this list originate from one sample, sequenced in a study of control samples from healthy donors and cancer patients. Sequencing used immunoSEQ multiplex PCR; TCRdb keeps in-frame clones, though not all of them. Of 150,000 to 200,000 clones in the sample, roughly 94% were seen once. The sequenced sample was PBMCs. These receptors all come from a man between 60 and 75 years old with colorectal cancer.

The gene calls are TRBV30 and TRBJ1-2; 10 bases align to TRBD1. Trimming took 5 bases from V and 8 from J; bases not matched to a gene: 8. CDR3 size: 13 residues. Germline CDR1 is GTSNPN and CDR2 is SVGIG (reference sequence). CDR3 region: CAWGGQGTSGYTF. As DNA, the CDR3 is TGTGCCTGGGGGGGACAGGGGACGTCGGGCTACACCTTC.

The chain couples TRBV30 to TRBJ1-4; the D gene is possibly TRBD1 (5 bases). This CDR3 contains 15 residues. From germline, CDR1 is GTSNPN and CDR2 SVGIG (reference sequence). V was trimmed by 4 bases and J by 0 bases, leaving 12 bases between them. In nucleotides, the CDR3 is TGTGCCTGGACAGGGAGGTTGGCAACTAATGAAAAACTGTTTTTT. It translates to CAWTGRLATNEKLFF.

The chain has TRBV5-1 and TRBJ1-4; 8 nucleotides align to TRBD1. The CDR3 consists of 15 residues. V lost 6 bases to trimming and J lost 4 bases; unmatched junction nucleotides: 8. CDR1 SGHRS and CDR2 YFSETQ come from the germline V gene. The CDR3 nucleotides read TGCGCCAGCACCTTCACAGGGGGGAATAATGAAAAACTGTTTTTT. Protein sequence: CASTFTGGNNEKLFF.

The chain employs TRBV29-1 and TRBJ2-3; D remains unclear. The CDR3 covers 13 residues. CDR1 SQVTM and CDR2 ANQGSEA come from the germline V gene. V was trimmed by 6 bases and J by 2 bases, leaving 12 bases between them. The chain's CDR3 is CSVERLLTDTQYF. The CDR3 nucleotides read TGCAGCGTGGAAAGGCTACTCACAGATACGCAGTATTTT.

CDR3 in DNA: TGTGCCAGCAGCGTAGCTACTGAATTTCGGGACAGGGGGCACTATGGCTACACCTTC. Its translation is CASSVATEFRDRGHYGYTF. V is TRBV9 and J is TRBJ1-2, with 12 bases lining up with TRBD1. Germline V gene data show CDR1 as SGDLS and CDR2 as YYNGEE. This CDR3 comprises 19 residues. The ends lost 0 bases at V and 3 bases at J; junction bases unmatched: 12. The full variable domain, with the rest looked up from reference TRBV9 and TRBJ1-2, is DSGVTQTPKHLITATGQRVTLRCSPRSGDLSVYWYQQSLDQGLQFLIQYYNGEERAKGNILERFSAQQFPDLHSELNLSSLELGDSALYFCASSVATEFRDRGHYGYTFGSGTRLTVV.

The gene calls are TRBV5-4 and TRBJ1-3; D gene uncertain. CDR3 length: 15 amino acids. V was pared by 0 bases and J by 0 bases, with 7 bases between. Germline values: CDR1 SGHNT, CDR2 YYREEE (reference sequence). The CDR3 DNA reads TGTGCCAGCAGCTTGGACGGCGCCTCTGGAAACACCATATATTTT. Its translation: CASSLDGASGNTIYF.

The chain employs TRBV19 and TRBJ2-5, with D hard to call. The CDR3 runs 13 residues. Per the germline V gene, CDR1 is LNHDA and CDR2 is SQIVND (reference sequence). Trimming removed 2 bases at V and 5 bases at J, with 9 bases between. DNA of the CDR3: TGTGCCAGTAGTATAACACTCCCCGAGACCCAGTACTTC. This translates into CASSITLPETQYF. The whole variable domain, filled in from reference TRBV19 and TRBJ2-5, reads DGGITQSPKYLFRKEGQNVTLSCEQNLNHDAMYWYRQDPGQGLRLIYYSQIVNDFQKGDIAEGYSVSREKKESFPLTVTSAQKNPTAFYLCASSITLPETQYFGPGTRLLVL.

The V and J genes are TRBV3-1 (or the pseudogene TRBV3-2) and TRBJ2-6; D is undetermined. Germline V CDR1 and CDR2: LGHDT, YNNKEL (reference sequence). CDR3 length: 14 amino acids. Trimming stripped 7 bases from V and 0 bases from J, with 7 bases between. CDR3 nucleotide sequence: TGTGCCAGCACGGGCCACTCTGGGGCCAACGTCCTGACTTTC. It yields the protein CASTGHSGANVLTF.

This chain uses TRBV18 with TRBJ2-7; 7 bases fit TRBD1. Germline CDR1 reads KGHSH; CDR2 reads LQKENI. Germline trimming cut 1 base from V and 1 base from J; bases unmatched to any gene: 13. This CDR3 region has 18 residues. CDR3 loop: CASSPQGAGLGASYEQYF. CDR3 coding DNA: TGTGCCAGCTCACCACAGGGGGCAGGGCTGGGGGCGTCCTACGAGCAGTACTTC.

The rearrangement links TRBV4-1 to TRBJ1-1; D call uncertain. V was pared by 0 bases and J by 3 bases, with 11 bases between. CDR1 MGHRA and CDR2 YSYEKL come from the germline V gene. This CDR3 comprises 15 residues. The CDR3 DNA reads as TGCGCCAGCAGCCAAGATCCCCGGATGGACACTGAAGCTTTCTTT. Its protein is CASSQDPRMDTEAFF.

The chain combines TRBV9 with TRBJ1-2; D is possibly TRBD1 (5 bases). From germline, CDR1 is SGDLS and CDR2 YYNGEE. V lost 0 bases to trimming and J lost 2 bases, with 14 bases between them. The CDR3 runs 16 residues. The CDR3: CASSVGPPAGNYGYTF. CDR3 sequence (DNA): TGTGCCAGCAGCGTAGGACCCCCCGCAGGGAACTATGGCTACACCTTC.

This chain connects TRBV2 to TRBJ2-2; D unresolved. The CDR3 sequence is 11 residues long. The V end lost 8 bases, the J end lost 4 bases, and 5 bases lay between the germline ends. Germline values: CDR1 SNHLY, CDR2 FYNNEI. CDR3 nucleotides: TGTGCCAGCGGGGTCACCGGGGAGCTGTTTTTT. Translated: CASGVTGELFF.

The chain is built from TRBV6-2 or TRBV6-3 and TRBJ1-4; D is uncertain. Germline V lookup: CDR1 MNHEY, CDR2 SVGEGT. V was shortened by 0 bases and J by 1 base, with 12 bases between the two germline ends. This CDR3 comprises 17 residues. The CDR3 loop reads CASSYSRTLGTNEKLFF. The CDR3 bases are TGTGCCAGCAGTTACTCCCGAACCCTCGGAACTAATGAAAAACTGTTTTTT.

The count of this clone is one. The chain uses TRBV7-9 and TRBJ1-2; a weak D match, TRBD1 (5 bases). The length of the CDR3 is 13 residues. In germline, CDR1 is SEHNR, CDR2 FQNEAQ (reference sequence). Trimming took 1 base from V and 7 from J, leaving 10 bases between them. The CDR3 spells CASSLVSGSGYTF. The CDR3 DNA is TGTGCCAGCAGCTTAGTTTCAGGGAGTGGCTACACCTTC.